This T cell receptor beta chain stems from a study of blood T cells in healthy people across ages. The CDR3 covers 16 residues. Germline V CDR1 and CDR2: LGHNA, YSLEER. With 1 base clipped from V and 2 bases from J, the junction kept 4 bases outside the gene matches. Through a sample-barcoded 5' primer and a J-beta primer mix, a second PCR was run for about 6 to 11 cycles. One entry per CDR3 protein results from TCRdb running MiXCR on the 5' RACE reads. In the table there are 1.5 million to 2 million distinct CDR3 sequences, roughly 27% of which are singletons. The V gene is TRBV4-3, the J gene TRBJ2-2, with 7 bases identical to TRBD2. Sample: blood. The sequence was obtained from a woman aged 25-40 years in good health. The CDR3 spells CASSQGQRENTGELFF. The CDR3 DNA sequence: TGCGCCAGCAGCCAAGGCCAGCGGGAAAACACCGGGGAGCTGTTTTTT.